This T cell receptor beta chain comes out of a study of beta chain features in type 1 diabetes listed by TCRdb under 2018. About the full investigation: Patients and healthy donors did not differ in mean age, gender distribution, total cell number or subset yield. In the study, TCRB repertoires of sorted circulating CD4+ T cell subsets from recently diagnosed type 1 diabetes patients were compared with those of matched healthy donors. Regulatory and stem cell-like memory subsets were isolated from only 8 patients and about eight healthy donors, whereas naive and central memory subsets came from all 30 or so donors. A total of just under 110,000,000 sorted cells were examined across all samples, and RNA yield correlated strongly with the number of cells per subset.

This clone was observed a few times. Its antigen has not been determined. No much larger clonotype is one base removed from it; base qualities were not supplied. The entire amount of isolated RNA was reverse transcribed using the High Capacity cDNA Reverse Transcription Kit, so the sequenced TCRB transcripts were expressed ones. Deep immunoSEQ sequencing was performed on naive, central memory and regulatory T cell samples, with an average of roughly 3.3 million total reads per sample. After sorted cells were lysed in RLT buffer, RNA was extracted with DNase-treated RNeasy Micro or Mini kits, with the choice depending on cell number. Each cell subset was processed on its own to prevent cross-contamination, while patient and healthy donor samples were processed together. TCRB sequences were amplified from cDNA with the immunoSEQ multiplex PCR, producing 87-bp fragments spanning the CDR3 region. The amplicons were sequenced using the Illumina HiSeq platform. The authors' analysis ran thus. Synthetic template baselines were used to correct PCR bias computationally, reads within Hamming distance 2 were collapsed together, and singletons that could not be merged were discarded. Reads were aligned against IMGT to assign V, D and J genes, CDR3 length and insertions or deletions at six rearrangement sites. Within each subset, clonotype counts were normalized to the number of sorted cells before true diversity and Gini coefficients were calculated with the tcR R package. The overlap coefficient, calculated on TCRB nucleotide sequences, was used to measure repertoire sharing. Out-of-frame TCRB sequences from naive cells were analyzed as a proxy for the pre-selection repertoire. TCRdb re-hosts the immuneACCESS table, in-frame sequences only. Its copies lack some clones; in the studies checked, an unresolved V gene accounts for under half of them, and the cause for the rest is not known. V and J calls and clone size are copied from that table; D and trimming were computed from the DNA. The sample table contains 130,000 to 150,000 clones; only one count was recorded for 10% of them. The ten largest clones add up to less than 1.5% of the sample.

Overall results and qualifications from the work: Because cDNA was sequenced instead of genomic DNA, activated cells with high expression could be over-represented, although the groups did not differ in activation or CD3 levels. At VDJ recombination sites, patients with type 1 diabetes made fewer insertions and deleted more nucleotides, a pattern implying thymic rearrangement abnormalities. Naive, central memory and regulatory TCRB repertoires appeared more similar among patients than among healthy donors. Shorter templates might be favored by PCR, yet because patient and control samples were amplified and corrected together, any such skew would affect both groups equally. In all four CD4+ subsets, TCRB CDR3 length was moderately but significantly shorter in type 1 diabetes patients. HLA sub-analyses involved small numbers of individuals, so any influence of HLA type on TCRB rearrangement remained unresolved.

From each donor, a single peripheral blood sample of 90 to 150 mL on average was drawn into heparinised tubes. Naive, central memory, regulatory and stem cell-like memory CD4+ T cells were sorted on a BD FACSAria II using a panel including CD45RO, CCR7, CD25, CD127, CD95 and CD27. A purity above 95% was achieved for all sorted populations. PBMCs were separated immediately by Lymphoprep density gradient centrifugation and were stained directly, without being cultured. So that batch effects would be minimized, each experiment stained and sorted samples in pairs, pairing one healthy donor with one patient. The CDR3 covers 14 residues, taking in both the cysteine and the phenylalanine. The DNA shown is the 42-base CDR3, in frame from base 1. V was cut back by 7 bases and J by 0 bases, leaving a gap of 11 bases between them. In the germline V gene, CDR1 corresponds to SGDLS and CDR2 to YYNGEE.

The rearrangement joined TRBV9 to TRBJ1-3; the D gene assignment is ambiguous. Sequencing was carried out using naive CD4+ T cells from blood. This specimen's cell subset or site label, per the study, means: true naive CD4+ T cells. The receptor's source is a man between 18 and 35 years old in good health. The nucleotide sequence is given as TGTGCCAGCTGTAGGGAGGCCTCTGGAAACACCATATATTTT. Protein translation: CASCREASGNTIYF.